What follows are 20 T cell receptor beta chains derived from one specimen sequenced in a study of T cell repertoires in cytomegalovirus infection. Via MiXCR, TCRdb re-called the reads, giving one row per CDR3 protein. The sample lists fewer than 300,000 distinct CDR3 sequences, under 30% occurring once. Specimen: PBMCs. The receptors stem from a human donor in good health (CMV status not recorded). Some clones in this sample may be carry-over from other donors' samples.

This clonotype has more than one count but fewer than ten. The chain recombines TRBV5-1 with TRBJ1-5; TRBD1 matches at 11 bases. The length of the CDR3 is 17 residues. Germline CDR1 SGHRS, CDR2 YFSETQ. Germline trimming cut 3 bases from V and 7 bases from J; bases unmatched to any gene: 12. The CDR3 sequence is CASSSSTGTGGSQPQHF. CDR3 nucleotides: TGCGCCAGCAGCTCGTCGACGGGGACAGGGGGTTCCCAGCCCCAGCATTTT.

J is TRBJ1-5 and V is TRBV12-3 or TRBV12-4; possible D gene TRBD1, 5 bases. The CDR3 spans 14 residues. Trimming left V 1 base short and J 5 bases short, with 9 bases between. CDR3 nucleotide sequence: TGTGCCAGCAGTTTAGTTGGGACGGATCAGCCCCAGCATTTT. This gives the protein CASSLVGTDQPQHF.

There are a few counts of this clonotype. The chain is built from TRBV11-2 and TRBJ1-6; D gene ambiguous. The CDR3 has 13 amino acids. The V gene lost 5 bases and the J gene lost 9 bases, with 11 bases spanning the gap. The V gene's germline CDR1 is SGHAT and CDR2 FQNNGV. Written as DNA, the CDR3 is TGTGCCAGCAGCCCCGGGATGATTTCACCCCTCCACTTT. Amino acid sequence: CASSPGMISPLHF. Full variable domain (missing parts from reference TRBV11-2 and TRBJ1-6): EAGVAQSPRYKIIEKRQSVAFWCNPISGHATLYWYQQILGQGPKLLIQFQNNGVVDDSQLPKDRFSAERLKGVDSTLKIQPAKLEDSAVYLCASSPGMISPLHFGNGTRLTVT.

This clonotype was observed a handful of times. DNA for the CDR3: TGTGCCAGCAGTTCTAGCCTCGGGGGAACTAATGAAAAACTGTTTTTT. Translating it yields CASSSSLGGTNEKLFF. This chain links TRBV28 with TRBJ1-4; possible D gene TRBD1, 5 bases. This CDR3 has 16 residues. Trimming pared 4 bases from V and 1 base from J, leaving 13 bases between. CDR1 is MDHEN, CDR2 SYDVKM, per germline.

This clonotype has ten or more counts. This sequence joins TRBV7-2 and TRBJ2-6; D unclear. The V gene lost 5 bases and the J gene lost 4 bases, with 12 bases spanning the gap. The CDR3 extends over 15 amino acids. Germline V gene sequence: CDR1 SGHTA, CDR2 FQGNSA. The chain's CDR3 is CASSAGDFGANVLTF. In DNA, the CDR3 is TGTGCCAGCAGCGCAGGAGATTTCGGGGCCAACGTCCTGACTTTC. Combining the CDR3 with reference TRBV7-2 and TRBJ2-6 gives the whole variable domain GAGVSQSPSNKVTEKGKDVELRCDPISGHTALYWYRQSLGQGLEFLIYFQGNSAPDKSGLPSDRFSAERTGGSVSTLTIQRTQQEDSAVYLCASSAGDFGANVLTFGAGSRLTVL.

The CDR3 DNA is TGTGCCAGCAGCCCGTCGGTCGTACTGTTTTTT. Protein product: CASSPSVVLFF. This rearrangement joins TRBV7-3 to TRBJ1-4; D is unresolved. CDR3 size: 11 residues. The germline V gene has CDR1 SGHTA and CDR2 FQGTGA. Deletions cut 5 bases from V and 13 bases from J, with 11 bases between.

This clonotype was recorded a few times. The CDR3 sequence is CAISVSGQGIRQFF. CDR3 sequence (DNA): TGTGCCATCAGTGTCTCGGGACAGGGGATTCGGCAGTTCTTC. V gene TRBV10-3 combines with J gene TRBJ2-1; 10 bases are a match to TRBD1. The CDR3 is 14 amino acids. The germline V gene encodes CDR1 ENHRY and CDR2 SYGVKD. With V trimmed by 4 bases and J by 12 bases, 9 bases remained unmatched.

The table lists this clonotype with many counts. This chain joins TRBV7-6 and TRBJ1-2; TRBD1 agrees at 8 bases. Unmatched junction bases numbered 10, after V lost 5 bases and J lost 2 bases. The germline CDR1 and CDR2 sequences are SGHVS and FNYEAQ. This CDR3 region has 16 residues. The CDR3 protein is CASSNGQGGSNYGYTF. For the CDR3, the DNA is TGTGCCAGCAGCAATGGACAGGGAGGTTCGAACTATGGCTACACCTTC.

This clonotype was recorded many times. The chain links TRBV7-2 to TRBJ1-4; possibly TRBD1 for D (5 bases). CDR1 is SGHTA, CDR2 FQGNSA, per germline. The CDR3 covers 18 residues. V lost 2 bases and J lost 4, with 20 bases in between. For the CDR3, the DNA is TGTGCCAGCAGCTTATGGGCGAACGTCGACAGTCGTAATGAAAAACTGTTTTTT. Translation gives CASSLWANVDSRNEKLFF.

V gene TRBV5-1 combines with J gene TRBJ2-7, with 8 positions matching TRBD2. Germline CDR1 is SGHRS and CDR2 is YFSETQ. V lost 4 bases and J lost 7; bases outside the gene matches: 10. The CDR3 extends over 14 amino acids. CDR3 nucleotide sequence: TGCGCCAGCAGCGCCGGGACCGGGACTAGGGAGCAGTACTTC. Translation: CASSAGTGTREQYF. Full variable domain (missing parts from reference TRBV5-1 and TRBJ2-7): KAGVTQTPRYLIKTRGQQVTLSCSPISGHRSVSWYQQTPGQGLQFLFEYFSETQRNKGNFPGRFSGRQFSNSRSEMNVSTLELGDSALYLCASSAGTGTREQYFGPGTRLTVT.

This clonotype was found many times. The CDR3 nucleotides are TGTGCTAGTGGTTTGGTAATAGGCGGTAGCGGGATAAGGAACACAGATACGCAGTATTTT. It specifies CASGLVIGGSGIRNTDTQYF. This chain links TRBV12-5 with TRBJ2-3; 8 positions match TRBD2. This CDR3 has 20 amino acids. CDR1 is LGHNT, CDR2 FRNRAP, per germline. V shed 0 bases and J 2 bases; nucleotides not matched to a gene: 16. Supplemented by reference TRBV12-5 and TRBJ2-3, the full variable domain reads DARVTQTPRHKVTEMGQEVTMRCQPILGHNTVFWYRQTMMQGLELLAYFRNRAPLDDSGMPKDRFSAEMPDATLATLKIQPSEPRDSAVYFCASGLVIGGSGIRNTDTQYFGPGTRLTVL.

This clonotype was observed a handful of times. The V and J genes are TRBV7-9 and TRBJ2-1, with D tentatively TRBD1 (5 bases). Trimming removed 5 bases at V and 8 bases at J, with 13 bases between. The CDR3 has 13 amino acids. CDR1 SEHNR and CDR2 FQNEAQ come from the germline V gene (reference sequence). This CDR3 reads CASSDRRVYEQFF. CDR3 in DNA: TGTGCCAGCAGCGACCGCAGGGTATATGAGCAGTTCTTC. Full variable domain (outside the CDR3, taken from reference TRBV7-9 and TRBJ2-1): DTGVSQNPRHKITKRGQNVTFRCDPISEHNRLYWYRQTLGQGPEFLTYFQNEAQLEKSRLLSDRFSAERPKGSFSTLEIQRTEQGDSAMYLCASSDRRVYEQFFGPGTRLTVL.

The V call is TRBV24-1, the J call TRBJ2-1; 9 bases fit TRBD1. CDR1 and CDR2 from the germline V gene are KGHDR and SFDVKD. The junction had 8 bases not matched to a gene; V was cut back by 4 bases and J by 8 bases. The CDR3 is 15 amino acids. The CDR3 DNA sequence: TGTGCCACCAGTGAGTCCGGGACAGGGTCGCATGAGCAGTTCTTC. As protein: CATSESGTGSHEQFF.

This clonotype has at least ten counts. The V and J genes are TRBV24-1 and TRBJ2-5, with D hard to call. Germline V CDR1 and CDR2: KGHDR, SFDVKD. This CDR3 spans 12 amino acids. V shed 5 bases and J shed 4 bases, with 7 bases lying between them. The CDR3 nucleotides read TGTGCCACCAGTGCGATGGGAGAGACCCAGTACTTC. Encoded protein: CATSAMGETQYF.

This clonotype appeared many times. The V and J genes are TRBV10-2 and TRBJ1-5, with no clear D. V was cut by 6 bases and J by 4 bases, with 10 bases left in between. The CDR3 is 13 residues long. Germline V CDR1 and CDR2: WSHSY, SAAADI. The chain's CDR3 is CASRDYLNQPQHF. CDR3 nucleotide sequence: TGCGCCAGCAGGGATTACTTAAATCAGCCCCAGCATTTT.

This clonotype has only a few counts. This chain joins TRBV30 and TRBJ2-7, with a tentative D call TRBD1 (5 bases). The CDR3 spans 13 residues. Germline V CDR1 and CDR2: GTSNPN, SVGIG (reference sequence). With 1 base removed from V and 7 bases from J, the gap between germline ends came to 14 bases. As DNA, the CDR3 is TGTGCCTGGAGTGAGACGGCGGCAGGGGAGCAGTACTTC. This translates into CAWSETAAGEQYF.

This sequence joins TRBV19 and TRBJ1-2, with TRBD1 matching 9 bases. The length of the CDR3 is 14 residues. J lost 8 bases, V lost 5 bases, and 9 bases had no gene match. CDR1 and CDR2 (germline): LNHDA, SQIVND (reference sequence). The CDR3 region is CASSAQGAGRGYTF. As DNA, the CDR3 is TGTGCCAGTAGTGCACAGGGGGCAGGCCGCGGCTACACCTTC.

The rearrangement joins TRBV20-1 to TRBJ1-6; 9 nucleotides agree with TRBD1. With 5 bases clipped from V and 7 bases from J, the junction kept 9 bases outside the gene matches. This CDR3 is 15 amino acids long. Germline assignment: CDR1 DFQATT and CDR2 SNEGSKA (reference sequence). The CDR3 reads CSAPDRGSKNSPLHF. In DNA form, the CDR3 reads TGCAGTGCTCCGGACAGGGGATCGAAAAATTCACCCCTCCACTTT.

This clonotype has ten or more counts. The CDR3 coding sequence is TGTGCCAGCAGCCAAGGCGGGACAGGGGTTCTGGGCAATGAGCAGTTCTTC. Translating it yields CASSQGGTGVLGNEQFF. The gene calls are TRBV7-2 and TRBJ2-1; TRBD1 aligns across 10 bases. The J segment lost 6 bases and the V segment lost 5 bases, leaving 13 bases of the junction unmatched. CDR1 is SGHTA and CDR2 is FQGNSA in the germline V gene. There are 17 residues in the CDR3.

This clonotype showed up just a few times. CDR3 region: CATNQGAFNYGYTF. The CDR3 region has the DNA TGTGCCACCAACCAGGGGGCATTTAACTATGGCTACACCTTC. The V call is TRBV28, the J call TRBJ1-2, with 8 bases matching TRBD1. Losses at the gene ends were 10 bases for V and 1 base for J; bases not matched to a gene: 8. This CDR3 comprises 14 residues. Per the germline V gene, CDR1 is MDHEN and CDR2 is SYDVKM.